This entry lists 17 T cell receptor beta chains sequenced from one sample in a study of blood T cells in healthy people across ages. Sample-barcoded 5' priming and a J-beta primer mix drove a second PCR of 7 to 11 cycles. In TCRdb, the 5' RACE reads were re-called with MiXCR into one record per CDR3 protein. The sample has around 1,100,000 distinct CDR3 sequences, roughly two fifths seen once. Sequencing was carried out using blood. The receptors shown here come from a man younger than 35 in good health.

The V and J genes are TRBV13 and TRBJ1-2, with unresolved D. V gave up 0 bases and J gave up 0 bases, with 8 bases separating them. The CDR3 extends over 15 amino acids. Germline V gives CDR1 PRHDT, CDR2 FYEKMQ (reference sequence). CDR3 sequence reads: CASSLGRPTNYGYTF. The CDR3 DNA reads as TGTGCCAGCAGCTTAGGGCGGCCAACTAACTATGGCTACACCTTC.

This clonotype was observed a handful of times. The chain's CDR3 is CAISERGGHNEQFF. Here the CDR3 DNA reads TGTGCCATCAGTGAGAGGGGGGGGCACAATGAGCAGTTCTTC. The rearrangement uses TRBV10-3 and TRBJ2-1; D possibly corresponds to TRBD2 (7 bases). The CDR3 runs to 14 residues. With 2 bases removed from V and 5 bases from J, the gap between germline ends came to 10 bases. From germline, CDR1 is ENHRY and CDR2 SYGVKD.

The chain is built from TRBV4-2 and TRBJ1-1; D not resolved. V lost 0 bases to trimming and J lost 1 base, with 15 bases between them. The length of the CDR3 is 17 residues. The germline CDR1 and CDR2 sequences are LGHNA and YNFKEQ. CDR3 sequence: CASSQDWADAKNTEAFF. As DNA, the CDR3 is TGTGCCAGCAGCCAAGATTGGGCCGACGCTAAGAACACTGAAGCTTTCTTT.

A few counts support this clonotype. The V call is TRBV24-1, the J call TRBJ2-3, with D perhaps TRBD1 (5 bases). The CDR3 covers 16 residues. Trimming left V 4 bases short and J 1 base short, with 14 bases between. Looked up from germline, CDR1 is KGHDR and CDR2 is SFDVKD. In DNA, the CDR3 is TGTGCCACCAGTGACCTCCTGTTAGGGGGCACAGATACGCAGTATTTT. Its translation: CATSDLLLGGTDTQYF.

The chain employs TRBV29-1 and TRBJ1-2, with 7 bases fitting TRBD1. The CDR3 consists of 13 residues. V trimming: 4 bases; J trimming: 0 bases; junction bases outside the gene matches: 2. From germline, CDR1 is SQVTM and CDR2 ANQGSEA. The CDR3, as DNA: TGCAGCGTTGCCGACAGGGCTAACTATGGCTACACCTTC. Protein sequence: CSVADRANYGYTF. The entire variable domain, with the rest obtained from reference TRBV29-1 and TRBJ1-2, is as follows: SAVISQKPSRDICQRGTSLTIQCQVDSQVTMMFWYRQQPGQSLTLIATANQGSEATYESGFVIDKFPISRPNLTFSTLTVSNMSPEDSSIYLCSVADRANYGYTFGSGTRLTVV.

The V call is TRBV20-1, the J call TRBJ1-3; TRBD1 might be the D (5 bases). CDR1 DFQATT and CDR2 SNEGSKA come from the germline V gene (reference sequence). The V end lost 5 bases, the J end lost 7 bases, and 18 bases lay between the germline ends. The CDR3 runs 14 residues. CDR3 bases: TGCAGTGCTTTCCCCCTAGATTACAGGAACACCATATATTTT. It yields the protein CSAFPLDYRNTIYF.

Notes on this clonotype: Compared with germline, one end of the junction differs, possibly owing to a read error. The rearrangement uses TRBV10-3 and TRBJ1-4; D is uncertain. This CDR3 has 14 amino acids. CDR1 ENHRY and CDR2 SYGVKD come from the germline V gene. The DNA of the CDR3 is TGTGCCGTCAGTGCATTTGCAACTAATGAAAAACTGTTTTTT. Translating it yields CAVSAFATNEKLFF.

The chain is built from TRBV15 and TRBJ2-2; possibly TRBD1 for D (5 bases). V was shortened by 4 bases and J by 3 bases, with 15 bases between the two germline ends. The V gene's germline CDR1 is LNHNV and CDR2 YYDKDF (reference sequence). CDR3 length equals 16 residues. The CDR3 nucleotides read TGTGCCACCAGCATCCTTAAGGGGCCGCACACCGGGGAGCTGTTTTTT. This encodes CATSILKGPHTGELFF.

CDR3 sequence (DNA): TGCGCCAGGCCGGGACAGCTACAAGAGACCCAGTACTTC. Its protein product is CARPGQLQETQYF. The V call is TRBV5-1, the J call TRBJ2-5; 7 bases line up with TRBD1. Losses at the gene ends were 8 bases for V and 2 bases for J; bases not matched to a gene: 6. The germline gives CDR1 SGHRS, CDR2 YFSETQ. There are 13 residues in the CDR3.

The V and J genes are TRBV15 and TRBJ1-2; perhaps TRBD1 as D (6 bases). Germline V gene sequence: CDR1 LNHNV, CDR2 YYDKDF (reference sequence). V lost 0 bases and J 8 bases, leaving 16 bases between the germline ends. This CDR3 has 15 amino acids. The chain's CDR3 is CATSRDRNRVGGYTF. The CDR3 nucleotides read TGTGCCACCAGCAGAGATAGAAACAGGGTCGGAGGCTACACCTTC.

This clonotype was observed a few times. The chain combines TRBV9 with TRBJ2-1; 8 bases are shared with TRBD2. V was clipped by 3 bases and J by 1 base; unmatched bases: 3. CDR3 length: 15 residues. Germline assignment: CDR1 SGDLS and CDR2 YYNGEE. CDR3 protein: CASSGGGYSYNEQFF. CDR3 nucleotides: TGTGCCAGCAGCGGCGGGGGGTATTCCTACAATGAGCAGTTCTTC.

There are many counts of this clonotype. The rearrangement joins TRBV29-1 to TRBJ2-3; tentatively, D is TRBD2 (7 bases). The V and J ends lost 5 bases and 1 base respectively, with 19 bases between them. Germline V CDR1 and CDR2: SQVTM, ANQGSEA. This CDR3 has 16 residues. CDR3: CSVLGLRRGRTDTQYF. DNA of the CDR3: TGCAGCGTTTTGGGGCTACGGCGGGGGCGCACAGATACGCAGTATTTT.

The rearrangement links TRBV12-3 or TRBV12-4 to TRBJ1-6; D remains unclear. Between the trimmed V and J ends, which lost 6 bases and 6 bases, there was a span of 9 bases. The CDR3 has 13 residues. CDR3 sequence reads: CASSQTANSPLHF. Written as DNA, the CDR3 is TGTGCCAGCAGCCAAACTGCTAATTCACCCCTCCACTTT.

This chain joins TRBV9 and TRBJ2-2, with 7 bases aligning to TRBD2. V lost 3 bases and J lost 7; bases outside the gene matches: 6. CDR3 size: 14 residues. Germline CDR1 and CDR2: SGDLS and YYNGEE. The chain's CDR3 is CASSARLAVGELFF. DNA of the CDR3: TGTGCCAGCAGCGCGCGCCTAGCGGTCGGGGAGCTGTTTTTT.

This clonotype was picked up a small number of times. The rearrangement joins TRBV7-2 to TRBJ1-1; TRBD1 matches at 7 bases. The CDR3 is 18 residues long. The trim removed 3 bases at V and 1 base at J, leaving 14 bases unmatched. Germline CDR1 reads SGHTA; CDR2 reads FQGNSA. The CDR3 sequence is CASSFGSLPGQWNTEAFF. Written as DNA, the CDR3 is TGTGCCAGCAGCTTTGGAAGTCTGCCGGGACAGTGGAACACTGAAGCTTTCTTT. The full variable domain, with the rest looked up from reference TRBV7-2 and TRBJ1-1, is GAGVSQSPSNKVTEKGKDVELRCDPISGHTALYWYRQSLGQGLEFLIYFQGNSAPDKSGLPSDRFSAERTGGSVSTLTIQRTQQEDSAVYLCASSFGSLPGQWNTEAFFGQGTRLTVV.

This chain uses TRBV12-3 or TRBV12-4 with TRBJ1-2; 7 nucleotides match TRBD1. Unmatched junction bases numbered 7, after V lost 6 bases and J lost 3 bases. This CDR3 has 14 residues. CDR3 sequence reads: CASSLRGFDYGYTF. The CDR3 nucleotides are TGTGCCAGCAGCCTCAGGGGGTTTGACTATGGCTACACCTTC.

This clonotype was counted a few times. The chain recombines TRBV5-6 with TRBJ1-1; D may be TRBD1 (6 bases). The V and J ends lost 5 bases and 3 bases respectively, with 14 bases between them. Looked up from germline, CDR1 is SGHDT and CDR2 is YYEEEE. The CDR3 sequence is 14 residues long. The DNA for the CDR3 is TGTGCCAGCAGTTTTACAGGGTTATACACTGAAGCTTTCTTT. Amino acids: CASSFTGLYTEAFF. Supplemented by reference TRBV5-6 and TRBJ1-1, the full variable domain reads DAGVTQSPTHLIKTRGQQVTLRCSPKSGHDTVSWYQQALGQGPQFIFQYYEEEERQRGNFPDRFSGHQFPNYSSELNVNALLLGDSALYLCASSFTGLYTEAFFGQGTRLTVV.